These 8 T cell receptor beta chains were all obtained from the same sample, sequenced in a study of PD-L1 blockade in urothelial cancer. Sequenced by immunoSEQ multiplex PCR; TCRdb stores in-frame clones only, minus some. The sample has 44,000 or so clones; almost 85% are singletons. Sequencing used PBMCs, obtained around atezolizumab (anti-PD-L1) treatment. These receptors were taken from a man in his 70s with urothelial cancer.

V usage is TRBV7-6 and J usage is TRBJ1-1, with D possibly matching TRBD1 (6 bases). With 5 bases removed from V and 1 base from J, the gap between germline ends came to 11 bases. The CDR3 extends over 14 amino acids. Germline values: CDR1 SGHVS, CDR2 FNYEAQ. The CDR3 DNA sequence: TGTGCCAGCAGCAACGGGGGGCGGAACACTGAAGCTTTCTTT. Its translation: CASSNGGRNTEAFF.

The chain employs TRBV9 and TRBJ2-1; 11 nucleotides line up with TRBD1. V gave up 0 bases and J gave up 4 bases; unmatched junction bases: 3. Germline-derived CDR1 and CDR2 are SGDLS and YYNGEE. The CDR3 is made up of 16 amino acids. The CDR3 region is CASSVVGTGGYNEQFF. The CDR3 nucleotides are TGTGCCAGCAGCGTAGTGGGGACAGGGGGGTACAATGAGCAGTTCTTC.

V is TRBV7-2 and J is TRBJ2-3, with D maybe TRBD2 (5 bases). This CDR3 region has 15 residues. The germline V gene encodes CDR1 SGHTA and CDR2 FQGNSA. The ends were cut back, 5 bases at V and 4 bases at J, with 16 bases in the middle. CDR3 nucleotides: TGTGCCAGCAGCGCCGGCTGGGAGAGGTCAGATACGCAGTATTTT. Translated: CASSAGWERSDTQYF.

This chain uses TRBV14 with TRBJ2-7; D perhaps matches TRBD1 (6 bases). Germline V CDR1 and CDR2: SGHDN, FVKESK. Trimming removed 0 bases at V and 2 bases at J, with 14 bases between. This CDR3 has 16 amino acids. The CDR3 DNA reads TGTGCCAGCAGCCAAGAGCGGTTTCCAGGGGCCTACGAGCAGTACTTC. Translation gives CASSQERFPGAYEQYF.

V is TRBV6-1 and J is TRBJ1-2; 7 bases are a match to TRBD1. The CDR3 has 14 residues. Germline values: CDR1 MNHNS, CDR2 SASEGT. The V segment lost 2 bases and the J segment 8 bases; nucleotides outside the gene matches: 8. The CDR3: CASSERGRRGGYTF. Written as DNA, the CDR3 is TGTGCCAGCAGTGAAAGGGGGCGCAGGGGGGGCTACACCTTC.

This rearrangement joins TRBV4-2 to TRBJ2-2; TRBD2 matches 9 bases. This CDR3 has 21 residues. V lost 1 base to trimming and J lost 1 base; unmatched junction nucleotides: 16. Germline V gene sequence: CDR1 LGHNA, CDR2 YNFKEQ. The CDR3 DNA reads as TGTGCCAGCAGCCAAGCGGTAGGATGGGCGGGGGGGGAACTGAACACCGGGGAGCTGTTTTTT. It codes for CASSQAVGWAGGELNTGELFF.

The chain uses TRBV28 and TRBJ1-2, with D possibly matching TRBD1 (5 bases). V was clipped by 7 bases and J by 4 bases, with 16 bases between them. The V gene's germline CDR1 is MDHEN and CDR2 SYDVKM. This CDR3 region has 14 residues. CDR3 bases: TGTGCCAGCACCTCCAGTGGGGCCTCCTATGGCTACACCTTC. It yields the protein CASTSSGASYGYTF.

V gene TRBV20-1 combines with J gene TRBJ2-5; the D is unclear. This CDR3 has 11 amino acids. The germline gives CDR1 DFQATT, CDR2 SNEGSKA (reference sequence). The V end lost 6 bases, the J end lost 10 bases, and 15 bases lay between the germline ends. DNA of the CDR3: TGCAGTGCCCTAGGTAGAGTTGGCCAGTACTTC. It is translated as CSALGRVGQYF.